What follows are 19 T cell receptor beta chains derived from one specimen sequenced in a study of graft-versus-host responses after intestinal transplantation. The repertoire was sequenced with immunoSEQ multiplex PCR; TCRdb's copy has only in-frame clones and lacks some. The data hold 130,000 or so clones, with about 92% observed a single time. These receptors lack a known antigen. The sample consisted of unstimulated CD4+ T cells sorted from spleen or lymph node cells, taken before intestinal transplant. Receptors were obtained from a human donor who received an intestinal transplant.

The chain links TRBV7-9 to TRBJ1-5; no firm D call. V was cut by 2 bases and J by 0 bases, with 5 bases left in between. Per germline, CDR1 SEHNR and CDR2 FQNEAQ (reference sequence). CDR3 length equals 14 residues. The CDR3 DNA sequence: TGTGCCAGCAGCTTATCCTATAGCAATCAGCCCCAGCATTTT. It is translated as CASSLSYSNQPQHF.

The gene calls are TRBV20-1 and TRBJ2-7; D call uncertain. Per the germline V gene, CDR1 is DFQATT and CDR2 is SNEGSKA (reference sequence). V lost 5 bases to trimming and J lost 5 bases, with 10 bases between them. The CDR3 length is 11 residues. CDR3 sequence (DNA): TGCAGTGCTCCTCGACTGGACGAGCAGTACTTC. Protein product: CSAPRLDEQYF.

This chain connects TRBV5-4 to TRBJ2-1; 11 bases line up with TRBD2. CDR1 SGHNT and CDR2 YYREEE come from the germline V gene (reference sequence). The V and J ends lost 2 bases and 2 bases, in that order; junction bases with no gene match: 6. The length of the CDR3 is 17 residues. The CDR3 bases are TGTGCCAGCAGCTTAACTAGCGGGGGTTATACCTACAATGAGCAGTTCTTC. Its translation is CASSLTSGGYTYNEQFF.

V is TRBV4-2 and J is TRBJ2-5; weak D call: TRBD2 (6 bases). V was shortened by 0 bases and J by 10 bases, with 9 bases between the two germline ends. This CDR3 has 12 amino acids. From germline, CDR1 is LGHNA and CDR2 YNFKEQ. The CDR3 loop is CASSQEWGVQYF. CDR3 nucleotide sequence: TGTGCCAGCAGCCAAGAATGGGGGGTCCAGTACTTC.

The genes are TRBV5-6 and TRBJ2-7; D possibly corresponds to TRBD1 (6 bases). Germline V gives CDR1 SGHDT, CDR2 YYEEEE. The CDR3 totals 13 residues. V dropped 3 bases and J dropped 1 base, with 8 bases sitting between them. For the CDR3, the DNA is TGTGCCAGCAGCTACACAGGGTCCTACGAGCAGTACTTC. It is translated as CASSYTGSYEQYF.

This clone has a single count. This rearrangement joins TRBV5-8 to TRBJ1-1; 12 bases agree with TRBD1. After removal of 6 bases from V and 3 bases from J, the junction contained 9 bases not matched to a gene. The CDR3 spans 16 residues. CDR1 is SGHTS and CDR2 is YDEGEE in the germline V gene. The CDR3 bases are TGTGCCAGCAACCTCCGGGACAGGGGGCGGCACACTGAAGCTTTCTTT. Its protein product is CASNLRDRGRHTEAFF.

This chain connects TRBV6-1 to TRBJ1-5; 10 nucleotides align to TRBD1. CDR3 length: 15 amino acids. Germline V gene lookup returns CDR1 MNHNS and CDR2 SASEGT. The V and J ends lost 2 bases and 5 bases, in that order; junction bases with no gene match: 3. The CDR3 spells CASSERGQGHQPQHF. The CDR3 coding sequence is TGTGCCAGCAGTGAAAGGGGACAGGGGCATCAGCCCCAGCATTTT.

The chain has TRBV6-1 and TRBJ2-5, with D unresolved. CDR1 and CDR2 from the germline V gene are MNHNS and SASEGT. There are 12 residues in the CDR3. Trimming shortened V by 2 bases and J by 5 bases, and 6 bases separated the two germline ends. The CDR3 region has the DNA TGTGCCAGCAGTGAAACATGGGAGACCCAGTACTTC. Protein: CASSETWETQYF.

V and J are TRBV5-5 and TRBJ2-1, with 12 bases that match TRBD1. Germline V gene sequence: CDR1 SGHKS, CDR2 YYEKEE (reference sequence). V shed 4 bases and J 8 bases; nucleotides not matched to a gene: 10. CDR3 length: 16 amino acids. The CDR3, as DNA: TGTGCCAGCAGCCCAATGGGACAGGGGGCGGGTTATGAGCAGTTCTTC. This gives the protein CASSPMGQGAGYEQFF.

The chain carries TRBV6-6 and TRBJ1-6; tentative D call: TRBD1 (6 bases). Trimming took 2 bases from V and 8 from J, leaving 16 bases between them. The germline V gene has CDR1 MNHNY and CDR2 SVGAGI (reference sequence). The CDR3 is 16 residues long. Here the CDR3 DNA reads TGTGCCAGCAGTTACGACCACCTGACAGGCGATTCACCCCTCCACTTT. Amino acids: CASSYDHLTGDSPLHF.

The chain combines TRBV2 with TRBJ2-3; maybe TRBD2 (6 bases). CDR1 is SNHLY and CDR2 is FYNNEI in the germline V gene. The CDR3 length is 14 residues. V gave up 6 bases and J gave up 5 bases, with 15 bases separating them. CDR3 DNA: TGTGCCAGCAGATCGACTAGTCTCGTAGATACGCAGTATTTT. It is translated as CASRSTSLVDTQYF.

This clone was seen a few times. This chain joins TRBV27 and TRBJ2-3, with TRBD2 matching 11 bases. Looked up from germline, CDR1 is MNHEY and CDR2 is SMNVEV (reference sequence). V was clipped by 5 bases and J by 7 bases; unmatched bases: 11. There are 16 residues in the CDR3. CDR3 sequence (DNA): TGTGCCAGCAGTGATATAGCGGGGGGGCCTTGGAATACGCAGTATTTT. Translated: CASSDIAGGPWNTQYF.

This chain joins TRBV2 and TRBJ1-5; the D is unclear. The V and J ends lost 4 bases and 11 bases respectively, with 9 bases between them. Germline CDR1 SNHLY, CDR2 FYNNEI. This CDR3 has 11 amino acids. Here the CDR3 reads CASSGGLAQHF. CDR3 bases: TGTGCCAGCAGTGGTGGACTGGCCCAGCATTTT.

This clone has more than one count but fewer than ten. The chain employs TRBV10-3 and TRBJ1-1, with unresolved D. The germline CDR1 and CDR2 sequences are ENHRY and SYGVKD. The germline V and J ends were trimmed by 6 bases and 8 bases, with 10 bases remaining between them. This CDR3 is built from 11 residues. The DNA for the CDR3 is TGTGCCATCAGGGAAGAGAGCGAAGCTTTCTTT. It translates to CAIREESEAFF.

This chain links TRBV6-1 with TRBJ2-1; tentatively, D is TRBD1 (5 bases). The CDR3 totals 17 residues. Germline lookup yields CDR1 MNHNS and CDR2 SASEGT. Between the trimmed V and J ends, which lost 1 base and 3 bases, there was a span of 16 bases. CDR3: CASSEEGGHYYYNEQFF. The CDR3, as DNA: TGTGCCAGCAGTGAAGAAGGTGGACACTACTACTACAATGAGCAGTTCTTC.

This clone was seen only once. V usage is TRBV7-9 and J usage is TRBJ1-1; 9 bases map to TRBD1. The length of the CDR3 is 14 residues. The junction had 4 bases not matched to a gene; V was cut back by 5 bases and J by 3 bases. The V gene's germline CDR1 is SEHNR and CDR2 FQNEAQ (reference sequence). The CDR3 spells CASSRQGEDTEAFF. CDR3 in DNA: TGTGCCAGCAGCAGACAGGGGGAAGACACTGAAGCTTTCTTT.

This chain connects TRBV4-2 to TRBJ2-7; D may match TRBD1 or TRBD2 (5 bases each). Trimming stripped 0 bases from V and 2 bases from J, with 8 bases between. The CDR3 has 14 residues. In germline, CDR1 is LGHNA, CDR2 YNFKEQ. As DNA, the CDR3 is TGTGCCAGCAGCCAAGATTCGGGGCCCTACGAGCAGTACTTC. Translated: CASSQDSGPYEQYF.

As concerns this clone: Other DNA sequences of this sample code for an identical CDR3. V usage is TRBV6-5 and J usage is TRBJ1-1, with unresolved D. From germline, CDR1 is MNHEY and CDR2 SVGAGI. The CDR3 loop spans 11 amino acids. V dropped 9 bases and J dropped 4 bases, with 9 bases sitting between them. The CDR3: CASRGGTEAFF. In DNA form, the CDR3 reads TGTGCCAGTCGAGGAGGCACTGAAGCTTTCTTT.

J is TRBJ2-3 and V is TRBV9; the D gene is possibly TRBD1 (6 bases). From germline, CDR1 is SGDLS and CDR2 YYNGEE. The CDR3 is 17 residues long. The V and J ends lost 2 bases and 3 bases respectively, with 19 bases between them. The CDR3 coding sequence is TGTGCCAGCAGCGTGGGGCAGGGGAGATTGGGGACAGATACGCAGTATTTT. This gives the protein CASSVGQGRLGTDTQYF.